One and the same sample provided the 27 T cell receptor beta chains below, sequenced in a study of blood T cell repertoires in COVID-19. Assay: immunoSEQ multiplex PCR; the TCRdb copy retains only in-frame clones and omits some. Of 170,000 or so clones in the sample, 87% are singletons; the top ten hold 5.5% to 8.5%. Sequenced: PBMCs or T cells enriched from blood (not recorded which). These receptors were collected from a woman between 50 and 59 years old who had recovered from COVID-19.

The V and J genes are TRBV19 and TRBJ2-2; 7 bases align to TRBD2. This CDR3 spans 15 amino acids. V dropped 5 bases and J dropped 3; count of bases not matched to a gene: 6. Germline V gene data show CDR1 as LNHDA and CDR2 as SQIVND (reference sequence). CDR3 DNA: TGTGCCAGTAGTGTCGCGGGACTACACACCGGGGAGCTGTTTTTT. It is translated as CASSVAGLHTGELFF.

The V gene is TRBV10-3, the J gene TRBJ1-3; 11 bases map to TRBD1. The V gene's germline CDR1 is ENHRY and CDR2 SYGVKD. The CDR3 has 15 amino acids. J lost 4 bases, V lost 6 bases, and 5 bases had no gene match. The CDR3 bases are TGTGCCATCAGGTGGACAGGGGGCGGAGGAAACACCATATATTTT. It yields the protein CAIRWTGGGGNTIYF.

The V and J genes are TRBV28 and TRBJ2-5, with D tentatively TRBD2 (10 bases). Trimming took 3 bases from V and 1 from J, leaving 36 bases between them. Germline lookup yields CDR1 MDHEN and CDR2 SYDVKM. The CDR3 totals 23 residues. As DNA, the CDR3 is TGTGCCAGCAGTTTCGTGGTCCGCCGGGACAGGGCTGCTAGCGGGGGAGTCCAAGAGACCCAGTACTTC. Translated, it gives CASSFVVRRDRAASGGVQETQYF.

V and J are TRBV4-1 and TRBJ2-3; D possibly corresponds to TRBD2 (6 bases). The germline V and J ends were trimmed by 3 bases and 0 bases, with 16 bases remaining between them. Germline V gene lookup returns CDR1 MGHRA and CDR2 YSYEKL. This CDR3 spans 17 amino acids. CDR3: CASSQQYPGLSTDTQYF. The CDR3 DNA reads as TGCGCCAGCAGCCAGCAGTATCCGGGACTTAGCACAGATACGCAGTATTTT.

The V and J genes are TRBV15 and TRBJ2-7; 11 positions agree with TRBD2. The CDR3 covers 16 residues. With V trimmed by 0 bases and J by 3 bases, 4 bases remained unmatched. Germline-derived CDR1 and CDR2 are LNHNV and YYDKDF (reference sequence). The CDR3 DNA reads as TGTGCCACCAGCAGAGAGCCGGGACTAGCGGACTACGAGCAGTACTTC. Translating it yields CATSREPGLADYEQYF.

The chain joins TRBV10-3 to TRBJ2-2; a weak D match, TRBD2 (5 bases). Per the germline V gene, CDR1 is ENHRY and CDR2 is SYGVKD. The V and J ends lost 7 bases and 0 bases respectively, with 9 bases between them. The CDR3 totals 14 residues. CDR3 in DNA: TGTGCCATCACGACCGGGACGAACACCGGGGAGCTGTTTTTT. Residues: CAITTGTNTGELFF.

The gene calls are TRBV10-3 and TRBJ2-7; tentatively, D is TRBD2 (6 bases). The CDR3 runs to 15 residues. V gave up 2 bases and J gave up 0 bases, with 11 bases separating them. The germline gives CDR1 ENHRY, CDR2 SYGVKD. The CDR3: CAISEGLSGSYEQYF. The CDR3, as DNA: TGTGCCATCAGTGAGGGTCTTAGCGGCTCCTACGAGCAGTACTTC.

CDR3 loop: CASSQGQGSTQHF. CDR3 bases: TGTGCCAGCAGCCAAGGACAGGGTTCAACTCAGCATTTT. The chain joins TRBV3-1 (or the pseudogene TRBV3-2) to TRBJ1-5; 7 bases fit TRBD1. V dropped 1 base and J dropped 13; count of bases not matched to a gene: 7. The germline CDR1 and CDR2 sequences are LGHDT and YNNKEL (reference sequence). This CDR3 comprises 13 residues.

V gene TRBV6-5 combines with J gene TRBJ2-2; TRBD1 agrees at 9 bases. Germline assignment: CDR1 MNHEY and CDR2 SVGAGI. This CDR3 region has 15 residues. Trimming took 6 bases from V and 1 from J; bases not matched to a gene: 3. CDR3 DNA: TGTGCCAGCAGACAGGGACAGGGGAACACCGGGGAGCTGTTTTTT. Translated: CASRQGQGNTGELFF.

This clone was picked up one time. This chain joins TRBV6-5 and TRBJ2-5; 7 nucleotides match TRBD2. CDR3 size: 15 residues. V trimming: 6 bases; J trimming: 5 bases; junction bases outside the gene matches: 12. Germline V gene sequence: CDR1 MNHEY, CDR2 SVGAGI. The CDR3: CASSLGLIRTETQYF. The CDR3 nucleotides are TGTGCCAGCAGCCTGGGACTAATCCGTACGGAGACCCAGTACTTC.

The rearrangement uses TRBV7-8 and TRBJ2-1; the match to TRBD1 covers 11 bases. The CDR3 is 14 amino acids. V shed 1 base and J 14 bases; nucleotides not matched to a gene: 7. Germline CDR1 reads SGHVS; CDR2 reads FQNEAQ. The DNA of the CDR3 is TGTGCCAGCAGCTTAGAGGACAGGGGGCCGCCTAAGTTCTTC. It translates to CASSLEDRGPPKFF.

The chain combines TRBV29-1 with TRBJ1-1; D not certain. The germline V gene encodes CDR1 SQVTM and CDR2 ANQGSEA. The CDR3 is made up of 14 amino acids. V was cut by 5 bases and J by 4 bases, with 17 bases left in between. The CDR3 sequence: CSVKGRGWSTEAFF. In nucleotides, the CDR3 is TGCAGCGTTAAAGGGAGAGGGTGGAGCACTGAAGCTTTCTTT.

The chain has TRBV18 and TRBJ1-4; D call uncertain. Germline CDR1 and CDR2: KGHSH and LQKENI. CDR3 length: 15 residues. Trimming shortened V by 2 bases and J by 5 bases, and 12 bases separated the two germline ends. CDR3 loop: CASSPGLHPNEKLFF. The CDR3 DNA reads TGTGCCAGCTCACCAGGGCTTCACCCCAATGAAAAACTGTTTTTT.

The CDR3 loop reads CSVVGEGEGLYEQYF. Written as DNA, the CDR3 is TGCAGCGTTGTAGGTGAGGGGGAGGGGCTCTACGAGCAGTACTTC. The chain recombines TRBV29-1 with TRBJ2-7; a possible D gene is TRBD2 (7 bases). Germline CDR1 SQVTM, CDR2 ANQGSEA. V lost 4 bases to trimming and J lost 3 bases, with 19 bases between them. The CDR3 consists of 15 residues.

This clone has only one observation. The genes are TRBV7-2 and TRBJ2-3, with 10 bases identical to TRBD2. The CDR3 runs 17 residues. Trimming took 1 base from V and 4 from J; bases not matched to a gene: 8. Germline CDR1 and CDR2: SGHTA and FQGNSA. The CDR3 is CASSLDTSSGRSDTQYF. The CDR3 DNA follows: TGTGCCAGCAGCTTAGACACCTCTAGCGGGAGATCAGATACGCAGTATTTT.

This chain joins TRBV5-1 and TRBJ1-1, with D perhaps matching TRBD1 (6 bases). CDR3 length: 14 residues. CDR1 SGHRS and CDR2 YFSETQ come from the germline V gene. V lost 0 bases, J lost 4 bases, and 10 bases lay in between. CDR3 amino acids: CASSLVVGGTEAFF. The CDR3, as DNA: TGCGCCAGCAGCTTGGTCGTAGGGGGCACTGAAGCTTTCTTT.

This chain joins TRBV24-1 and TRBJ2-5; a weak D match, TRBD1 (6 bases). The CDR3 is 16 amino acids. CDR1 KGHDR and CDR2 SFDVKD come from the germline V gene. V was cut by 3 bases and J by 4 bases, with 17 bases left in between. The CDR3 DNA reads as TGTGCCACCAGTGATCGATCTACAGGGTCGGTAGAGACCCAGTACTTC. This gives the protein CATSDRSTGSVETQYF.

The chain employs TRBV11-2 and TRBJ2-2; TRBD1 matches at 7 bases. The CDR3 is made up of 16 amino acids. With 5 bases clipped from V and 1 base from J, the junction kept 7 bases outside the gene matches. Germline V lookup: CDR1 SGHAT, CDR2 FQNNGV. CDR3 in DNA: TGTGCCAGCAGCGCCTCAGGGGGAGTGAACACCGGGGAGCTGTTTTTT. It translates to CASSASGGVNTGELFF.

This clone was recorded only once. CDR3 sequence (DNA): TGTGCCAGCTCACCATTGGGCAGATCCTACGAGCAGTACTTC. Translated: CASSPLGRSYEQYF. The V gene is TRBV18, the J gene TRBJ2-7, with D unclear. V gave up 2 bases and J gave up 1 base, with 9 bases separating them. There are 14 residues in the CDR3. Germline loops: CDR1 KGHSH, CDR2 LQKENI.

The chain links TRBV28 to TRBJ1-2, with D uncertain. The CDR3 runs 12 residues. The V gene lost 4 bases and the J gene lost 5 bases, with 8 bases spanning the gap. Per the germline V gene, CDR1 is MDHEN and CDR2 is SYDVKM. The CDR3 sequence is CASSYSDYGYTF. The CDR3 coding sequence is TGTGCCAGCAGTTACAGTGATTATGGCTACACCTTC.

This clone was detected a few times. The chain uses TRBV7-9 and TRBJ1-5; weak D call: TRBD1 (6 bases). Germline CDR1 and CDR2: SEHNR and FQNEAQ (reference sequence). This CDR3 is built from 15 residues. Trimming shortened V by 4 bases and J by 0 bases, and 10 bases separated the two germline ends. This CDR3 is CASSSSDSSNQPQHF. The CDR3 DNA is TGTGCCAGCAGCTCATCGGACAGTAGCAATCAGCCCCAGCATTTT.

This rearrangement joins TRBV27 to TRBJ2-7, with D perhaps TRBD1 (6 bases). V lost 5 bases, J lost 1 base, and 18 bases lay in between. Per the germline V gene, CDR1 is MNHEY and CDR2 is SMNVEV (reference sequence). This CDR3 has 16 amino acids. CDR3: CASSNHRVFGSYEQYF. CDR3 DNA: TGTGCCAGCAGTAACCACAGGGTGTTCGGGTCCTACGAGCAGTACTTC.

J is TRBJ2-7 and V is TRBV11-3; D not certain. Trimming removed 1 base at V and 1 base at J, with 5 bases between. The CDR3 loop spans 13 amino acids. Germline lookup yields CDR1 SGHNT and CDR2 YENEEA. Here the CDR3 reads CASSLAGSYEQYF. DNA for the CDR3: TGTGCCAGCAGCTTAGCCGGGTCCTACGAGCAGTACTTC.

The chain combines TRBV19 with TRBJ2-7, with 15 bases matching TRBD2. The ends lost 5 bases at V and 6 bases at J; junction bases unmatched: 8. Germline assignment: CDR1 LNHDA and CDR2 SQIVND (reference sequence). CDR3 size: 16 residues. CDR3 amino acids: CASSPRTSGRAREQYF. The CDR3 DNA is TGTGCCAGTAGTCCGCGGACTAGCGGGAGGGCCCGCGAGCAGTACTTC.

CDR3 in DNA: TGTGCCAGCAGCGATGGGCCCTACGAGCAGTACTTC. This translates into CASSDGPYEQYF. The chain carries TRBV9 and TRBJ2-7; D unresolved. In germline, CDR1 is SGDLS, CDR2 YYNGEE. V was pared by 3 bases and J by 2 bases, with 6 bases between. This CDR3 has 12 amino acids. Variable domain in full (rest from reference TRBV9 and TRBJ2-7): DSGVTQTPKHLITATGQRVTLRCSPRSGDLSVYWYQQSLDQGLQFLIQYYNGEERAKGNILERFSAQQFPDLHSELNLSSLELGDSALYFCASSDGPYEQYFGPGTRLTVT.

This sequence joins TRBV18 and TRBJ2-7; 9 nucleotides agree with TRBD1. V was pared by 2 bases and J by 3 bases, with 2 bases of the junction left unmatched. This CDR3 is built from 14 residues. Germline V gene sequence: CDR1 KGHSH, CDR2 LQKENI. The CDR3 DNA reads TGTGCCAGCTCACCAGGGACAGGGCTCTACGAGCAGTACTTC. This translates into CASSPGTGLYEQYF.

This clone was detected once. The rearrangement joins TRBV6-5 to TRBJ1-6; TRBD1 agrees at 7 bases. CDR3 length: 14 residues. CDR1 MNHEY and CDR2 SVGAGI come from the germline V gene. After removal of 6 bases from V and 7 bases from J, the junction contained 6 bases not matched to a gene. CDR3 bases: TGTGCCAGCAGACAACAGGGGTGGAATTCACCCCTCCACTTT. Amino acid sequence: CASRQQGWNSPLHF.